Each of the 27 T cell receptor beta chains below was sequenced from the same sample in a study of blood T cell repertoires in COVID-19. The assay was immunoSEQ multiplex PCR, and TCRdb's table has in-frame clones only and misses some. Of roughly 80,000 clones in the sample, over 70% were seen once. Sequenced sample: peripheral blood. These receptors were taken from an older man with acute or convalescent COVID-19.

The chain recombines TRBV6-2 or TRBV6-3 with TRBJ1-5; tentatively, D is TRBD1 (5 bases). This CDR3 is 17 amino acids long. The ends were cut back, 2 bases at V and 1 base at J, with 15 bases in the middle. CDR1 MNHEY and CDR2 SVGEGT come from the germline V gene. CDR3 sequence reads: CASSYLFLGGSNQPQHF. In DNA, the CDR3 is TGTGCCAGCAGTTACCTGTTTCTGGGGGGAAGCAATCAGCCCCAGCATTTT.

The V and J genes are TRBV6-5 and TRBJ1-2; TRBD1 matches at 9 bases. Germline V gene data show CDR1 as MNHEY and CDR2 as SVGAGI. Losses at the gene ends were 5 bases for V and 4 bases for J; bases not matched to a gene: 8. This CDR3 spans 15 amino acids. DNA for the CDR3: TGTGCCAGCAGTAGACGGACAGGGGTCGGCTATGGCTACACCTTC. Its translation: CASSRRTGVGYGYTF.

This clone occurred a few times. The J gene is TRBJ1-1, the V gene TRBV4-1, with 7 bases lining up with TRBD1. CDR1 is MGHRA and CDR2 is YSYEKL in the germline V gene. J lost 5 bases, V lost 0 bases, and 9 bases had no gene match. This CDR3 has 16 amino acids. In DNA form, the CDR3 reads TGCGCCAGCAGCCAAGAAGGGCAGGGGGTGGGGACTGAAGCTTTCTTT. It encodes CASSQEGQGVGTEAFF.

The chain is built from TRBV5-6 and TRBJ1-1; D is ambiguous. In germline, CDR1 is SGHDT, CDR2 YYEEEE. The CDR3 is 15 residues long. Between the trimmed V and J ends, which lost 4 bases and 1 base, there was a span of 14 bases. The CDR3 DNA reads TGTGCCAGCAGCCCCCGGCCAGCAGGGAACACTGAAGCTTTCTTT. Translation gives CASSPRPAGNTEAFF.

The V gene is TRBV11-2, the J gene TRBJ2-3, with D perhaps matching TRBD1 (5 bases). The CDR3 has 18 residues. The ends were cut back, 3 bases at V and 0 bases at J, with 19 bases in the middle. From germline, CDR1 is SGHAT and CDR2 FQNNGV. The DNA of the CDR3 is TGTGCCAGCAGCTTGCGACAGCCAGCCCCAAGAAGCACAGATACGCAGTATTTT. This sequence encodes CASSLRQPAPRSTDTQYF.

The count of this clone is one. The chain carries TRBV6-5 and TRBJ2-5; TRBD2 matches at 10 bases. Germline V gene data show CDR1 as MNHEY and CDR2 as SVGAGI. The CDR3 contains 14 residues. After removal of 4 bases from V and 5 bases from J, the junction contained 4 bases not matched to a gene. CDR3 DNA sequence: TGTGCCAGCAGTTCTCGTAGCGGGGGGGAGACCCAGTACTTC. Translating it yields CASSSRSGGETQYF.

This chain joins TRBV7-9 and TRBJ2-1; 7 positions agree with TRBD2. J gave up 10 bases and V 8 bases, and 8 bases lay outside the gene matches. Germline lookup yields CDR1 SEHNR and CDR2 FQNEAQ (reference sequence). The CDR3 extends over 12 amino acids. The DNA for the CDR3 is TGTGCCAGCGGTCGTAGCGGGCGGGAGCAGTTCTTC. Protein: CASGRSGREQFF.

V gene TRBV7-2 combines with J gene TRBJ1-2; D remains ambiguous. CDR1 and CDR2 (germline): SGHTA, FQGNSA. This CDR3 has 14 residues. V was shortened by 1 base and J by 1 base, with 7 bases between the two germline ends. In DNA, the CDR3 is TGTGCCAGCAGCTTAGGTTACGGTAACTATGGCTACACCTTC. It encodes CASSLGYGNYGYTF.

This chain connects TRBV3-1 (or the pseudogene TRBV3-2) to TRBJ2-3; TRBD2 aligns across 9 bases. The V gene end was trimmed by 4 bases and the J gene end by 4 bases; junction bases not matched to a gene: 3. The germline V gene has CDR1 LGHDT and CDR2 YNNKEL (reference sequence). The CDR3 runs 14 residues. CDR3 DNA sequence: TGTGCCAGCAGCCTAGCGGGGGATGCAGATACGCAGTATTTT. Translating gives CASSLAGDADTQYF.

The J gene is TRBJ1-1, the V gene TRBV15; 8 bases agree with TRBD1. The CDR3 totals 15 residues. Per the germline V gene, CDR1 is LNHNV and CDR2 is YYDKDF (reference sequence). Trimming removed 3 bases from V and 7 bases from J; junction bases left unmatched: 10. CDR3 in DNA: TGTGCCACCAGCAGCTCCAGGACAGGGAAGTATGAAGCTTTCTTT. Translation: CATSSSRTGKYEAFF.

The V call is TRBV18, the J call TRBJ1-6; TRBD1 agrees at 9 bases. V shed 2 bases, J shed 6 bases, and the junction held 5 bases outside the gene matches. The CDR3 has 16 residues. Germline loops: CDR1 KGHSH, CDR2 LQKENI. The DNA of the CDR3 is TGTGCCAGCTCACCAGCCGGGACAGGGAGTAATTCACCCCTCCACTTT. It yields the protein CASSPAGTGSNSPLHF.

The chain joins TRBV19 to TRBJ1-4, with a possible D match to TRBD1 (5 bases). The ends were cut back, 7 bases at V and 8 bases at J, with 17 bases in the middle. The germline V gene encodes CDR1 LNHDA and CDR2 SQIVND (reference sequence). The CDR3 is 14 amino acids. CDR3 region: CASIGGGTSEKLFF. The CDR3 DNA reads TGTGCCAGTATCGGAGGAGGGACGTCAGAAAAACTGTTTTTT. Full variable domain (outside the CDR3, taken from reference TRBV19 and TRBJ1-4): DGGITQSPKYLFRKEGQNVTLSCEQNLNHDAMYWYRQDPGQGLRLIYYSQIVNDFQKGDIAEGYSVSREKKESFPLTVTSAQKNPTAFYLCASIGGGTSEKLFFGSGTQLSVL.

The gene calls are TRBV6-6 and TRBJ1-5; possible D gene TRBD1, 5 bases. V was shortened by 6 bases and J by 4 bases, with 13 bases between the two germline ends. From germline, CDR1 is MNHNY and CDR2 SVGAGI (reference sequence). CDR3 length equals 14 residues. The chain's CDR3 is CASSPIGGNQPQHF. Written as DNA, the CDR3 is TGTGCCAGCAGCCCCATTGGGGGGAATCAGCCCCAGCATTTT.

The chain carries TRBV6-5 and TRBJ1-5, with a weak D call TRBD1 (6 bases). V was shortened by 6 bases and J by 1 base, with 10 bases between the two germline ends. Germline V lookup: CDR1 MNHEY, CDR2 SVGAGI. The CDR3 is made up of 14 amino acids. Here the CDR3 reads CASRETGSNQPQHF. CDR3 DNA sequence: TGTGCCAGCAGGGAGACAGGCAGCAATCAGCCCCAGCATTTT.

The chain links TRBV16 to TRBJ2-7; no clear D gene. The germline V gene encodes CDR1 KGHSY and CDR2 FQNENV. The CDR3 spans 14 residues. V shed 2 bases and J shed 1 base, with 9 bases lying between them. The CDR3 nucleotides read TGTGCCAGCAGCCAAAGCAGGCTTTCCTACGAGCAGTACTTC. It yields the protein CASSQSRLSYEQYF.

This clone was observed a handful of times. The chain couples TRBV5-6 to TRBJ1-1; D remains ambiguous. Per the germline V gene, CDR1 is SGHDT and CDR2 is YYEEEE. The CDR3 loop spans 14 amino acids. Trimming pared 5 bases from V and 3 bases from J, leaving 14 bases between. CDR3 nucleotides: TGTGCCAGCAGGACCTTGGGGAGGGACACTGAAGCTTTCTTT. Amino acids: CASRTLGRDTEAFF.

J is TRBJ2-1 and V is TRBV7-3; 8 nucleotides line up with TRBD2. Per the germline V gene, CDR1 is SGHTA and CDR2 is FQGTGA. CDR3 length: 15 residues. V shed 3 bases and J 4 bases; nucleotides not matched to a gene: 5. This chain's CDR3 is CASSFSGVGYNEQFF. CDR3 in DNA: TGTGCCAGCAGCTTTAGCGGGGTCGGATACAATGAGCAGTTCTTC.

The V call is TRBV5-5, the J call TRBJ1-2, with TRBD1 matching 7 bases. This CDR3 has 15 amino acids. Germline trimming cut 0 bases from V and 4 bases from J; bases unmatched to any gene: 6. Germline loops: CDR1 SGHKS, CDR2 YYEKEE (reference sequence). The CDR3 nucleotides are TGTGCCAGCAGCTTGGACCCGACAGGGCCCTATGGCTACACCTTC. Translation: CASSLDPTGPYGYTF.

The J gene is TRBJ1-2, the V gene TRBV29-1; 8 bases match TRBD1. Germline V gene sequence: CDR1 SQVTM, CDR2 ANQGSEA. V gave up 1 base and J gave up 5 bases; unmatched junction bases: 3. This CDR3 contains 13 residues. The CDR3: CSVEVTGEYGYTF. The CDR3 coding sequence is TGCAGCGTTGAAGTGACAGGGGAGTATGGCTACACCTTC.

V usage is TRBV11-2 and J usage is TRBJ1-1; the D gene is possibly TRBD1 (5 bases). This CDR3 spans 15 amino acids. Germline-derived CDR1 and CDR2 are SGHAT and FQNNGV. Deletions cut 0 bases from V and 0 bases from J, with 8 bases between. The CDR3 sequence is CASSLDKGLNTEAFF. CDR3 bases: TGTGCCAGCAGCTTAGATAAGGGGCTGAACACTGAAGCTTTCTTT.

This clone has just one count. CDR3 DNA: TGTGCCAGCAGCGGACAGGGGCGGGGGGATACGCAGTATTTT. Its translation is CASSGQGRGDTQYF. This chain links TRBV9 with TRBJ2-3; maybe TRBD1 (8 bases). The CDR3 spans 14 residues. V shed 3 bases and J shed 6 bases, with 14 bases lying between them. Germline loops: CDR1 SGDLS, CDR2 YYNGEE.

This clone was found once. The V gene is TRBV5-1, the J gene TRBJ2-2; the match to TRBD1 covers 8 bases. The J segment lost 7 bases and the V segment lost 0 bases, leaving 8 bases of the junction unmatched. CDR3 length: 16 residues. Germline-derived CDR1 and CDR2 are SGHRS and YFSETQ. CDR3 residues: CASSLEGTGRGGELFF. CDR3 in DNA: TGCGCCAGCAGCTTGGAGGGGACAGGACGGGGCGGGGAGCTGTTTTTT.

This clone was observed a few times. Here the CDR3 DNA reads TGTGCCAGCAGTTCCTCGGACAGCTACTATGGCTACACCTTC. Translation gives CASSSSDSYYGYTF. This rearrangement joins TRBV3-1 (or the pseudogene TRBV3-2) to TRBJ1-2, with a weak D call TRBD1 (6 bases). The CDR3 covers 14 residues. Germline loops: CDR1 LGHDT, CDR2 YNNKEL (reference sequence). Deletions cut 6 bases from V and 3 bases from J, with 14 bases between.

The chain has TRBV19 and TRBJ2-1, with a weak D call TRBD2 (6 bases). The CDR3 runs to 14 residues. CDR1 is LNHDA, CDR2 SQIVND, per germline (reference sequence). V was pared by 4 bases and J by 7 bases, with 14 bases between. CDR3 amino acids: CASSKAGSLNEQFF. CDR3 coding DNA: TGTGCCAGTAGTAAGGCGGGGTCCCTAAATGAGCAGTTCTTC.

The rearrangement joins TRBV18 to TRBJ2-5; D is ambiguous. The CDR3 has 12 amino acids. With 5 bases removed from V and 0 bases from J, the gap between germline ends came to 4 bases. Germline CDR1 is KGHSH and CDR2 is LQKENI. The CDR3 region has the DNA TGTGCCAGCTCATCGTACCAAGAGACCCAGTACTTC. This translates into CASSSYQETQYF.

This sequence joins TRBV10-1 and TRBJ1-1; no firm D call. Trimming pared 3 bases from V and 4 bases from J, leaving 9 bases between. CDR1 and CDR2 from the germline V gene are WNHNN and SYGVQD (reference sequence). CDR3 length: 13 residues. CDR3 sequence: CASSERRGTEAFF. Here the CDR3 DNA reads TGCGCCAGCAGTGAAAGGAGAGGCACTGAAGCTTTCTTT.

This chain uses TRBV6-6 with TRBJ2-3, with a tentative D call TRBD1 (5 bases). V lost 0 bases, J lost 4 bases, and 8 bases lay in between. The germline gives CDR1 MNHNY, CDR2 SVGAGI (reference sequence). This CDR3 has 14 amino acids. CDR3 nucleotide sequence: TGTGCCAGCAGTTACTCGATAGGGGCAGATACGCAGTATTTT. This sequence encodes CASSYSIGADTQYF.